These T cell receptor beta chains were read from a single sample in a study of CD8 T cells in Susac syndrome. MiXCR was run by TCRdb on the immunoSEQ multiplex PCR reads, yielding one entry per CDR3 protein. The table has roughly 2,000 distinct CDR3 sequences, about 69% seen once. Sequences were obtained from CD8+ TEMRA cells from PBMCs. These receptors all come from a human donor with Susac syndrome. CDR3s include the opening cysteine and the closing phenylalanine or tryptophan. A D gene is named only where the DNA matches it firmly. Clone size is shown for a subset of rows, as once, few, many or a class of expanded clone.

j_gene	v_gene	d_gene	abundance	CDR3aa	CDR3nt
TRBJ2-7	TRBV29-1	NA	NA	CSVGQQGYEQYF	TGCAGCGTTGGACAACAGGGCTACGAGCAGTACTTC
TRBJ1-5	TRBV2	NA	NA	CASSGTVNQPQHF	TGTGCCAGCAGTGGGACAGTCAATCAGCCCCAGCATTTT
TRBJ2-3	TRBV9	NA	NA	CASSQYGGAEDTQYF	TGTGCCAGCAGCCAGTATGGGGGGGCAGAAGATACGCAGTATTTT
TRBJ1-5	TRBV6-2/TRBV6-3	NA	NA	CASSYITENQPQHF	TGTGCCAGCAGTTACATAACGGAGAATCAGCCCCAGCATTTT
TRBJ1-6	TRBV3-1	NA	NA	CASSQDGSASPLHF	TGTGCCAGCAGCCAAGATGGCTCGGCCTCACCCCTCCACTTT
TRBJ1-4	TRBV6-5	NA	NA	CASSYNGRGKLFF	TGTGCCAGCAGTTACAACGGAAGGGGAAAACTGTTTTTT
TRBJ2-7	TRBV7-6	NA	NA	CASSPEAVHSYEQYF	TGTGCCAGCAGCCCCGAGGCGGTACACTCCTACGAGCAGTACTTC
TRBJ1-1	TRBV10-3	NA	NA	CAREQGFGNTEAFF	TGTGCCAGAGAACAGGGTTTTGGGAACACTGAAGCTTTCTTT
TRBJ2-7	TRBV7-2	TRBD2	NA	CASSSPAGLGYEQYF	TGTGCCAGCAGCTCCCCAGCGGGACTTGGCTACGAGCAGTACTTC
TRBJ1-4	TRBV28	NA	NA	CASSFVLEKLFF	TGTGCCAGCAGTTTTGTCCTGGAAAAACTGTTTTTT
TRBJ2-2	TRBV6-2/TRBV6-3	NA	NA	CASSPPGGITGELFF	TGTGCCAGCAGTCCCCCGGGGGGCATAACCGGGGAGCTGTTTTTT
TRBJ2-2	TRBV3-1	NA	NA	CASGNGLAGGLAPGSCFF	NA
TRBJ2-5	TRBV28	NA	NA	CASSLTETQYF	TGTGCCAGCAGCTTGACAGAGACCCAGTACTTC
TRBJ2-7	TRBV7-3	TRBD2	few	CASSHGGAATQYF	TGTGCCAGCAGCCACGGGGGGGCGGCGACGCAGTACTTC
TRBJ2-1	TRBV20-1	TRBD2	NA	CSAECSGSWYNEQFF	TGCAGTGCTGAATGTAGCGGGAGTTGGTACAATGAGCAGTTCTTC
TRBJ2-7	TRBV7-2	TRBD1	hyperexpanded	CASSLVLGTGGLQAYEQYF	TGTGCCAGCAGCTTAGTTTTGGGGACAGGGGGCCTCCAGGCCTACGAGCAGTACTTC
TRBJ2-1	TRBV28	NA	NA	CASSPGSRQYGDEQFF	TGTGCCAGCAGTCCAGGATCTCGACAGTATGGGGATGAGCAGTTCTTC
TRBJ1-1	TRBV27	NA	NA	CASSSTGTEAFF	TGTGCCAGCAGTTCCACCGGGACTGAAGCTTTCTTT
TRBJ2-7	TRBV3-1	NA	once	CASSSRSPFVLDEQYF	TGTGCCAGCAGCTCGAGGAGTCCTTTCGTGTTAGACGAGCAGTACTTC
TRBJ2-1	TRBV27	TRBD2	NA	CAEGTSGEGEQFF	TGTGCCGAAGGGACTAGCGGGGAAGGTGAGCAGTTCTTC
TRBJ2-4	TRBV13	TRBD2	NA	CATHGGASSQSGAKNIQYF	TGTGCCACCCACGGGGGGGCTTCCTCCCAATCTGGGGCCAAAAACATTCAGTACTTC
TRBJ2-1	TRBV4-3	NA	NA	CASSQGWDNSYNEQFF	TGCGCCAGCAGCCAAGGATGGGACAATTCCTACAATGAGCAGTTCTTC
TRBJ2-1	TRBV3-1	NA	NA	CASSGAYPISTDNEQFF	TGTGCCAGCAGCGGCGCTTATCCCATTTCCACCGACAATGAGCAGTTCTTC
TRBJ2-2	TRBV12-3/TRBV12-4	NA	NA	CASSSYTGEGTGELFF	TGTGCCAGCAGTTCCTACACAGGGGAGGGCACCGGGGAGCTGTTTTTT
TRBJ1-1	TRBV4-3	TRBD1	NA	CASSQDVVTGIGGVNTEAFF	TGCGCCAGCAGCCAAGACGTAGTGACAGGGATAGGCGGTGTGAACACTGAAGCTTTCTTT
TRBJ1-5	TRBV7-2	NA	once	CASSSVAGGEDQPQHF	TGTGCCAGCAGCTCTGTGGCTGGCGGGGAAGACCAGCCCCAGCATTTT
TRBJ2-3	TRBV6-4	TRBD2	few	CASSDSSGGADTQYF	TGTGCCAGCAGTGACTCAAGCGGGGGGGCAGATACGCAGTATTTT
TRBJ1-1	TRBV7-8	NA	NA	CASSLVRGEAFF	TGTGCCAGCAGCCTAGTAAGGGGTGAAGCTTTCTTT
TRBJ1-5	TRBV3-1	NA	NA	CASSLFNPIFWHHQPQHF	TGTGCCAGCAGCTTGTTTAATCCCATTTTTTGGCATCATCAGCCCCAGCATTTT
TRBJ2-1	TRBV6-4	NA	NA	CASSDSFSGRAEQFF	TGTGCCAGCAGTGACTCGTTTTCGGGTCGGGCTGAGCAGTTCTTC
TRBJ1-2	TRBV4-3	TRBD1	few	CASSRYRGGYGYTF	TGCGCCAGCAGCCGCTACAGGGGGGGCTATGGCTACACCTTC
TRBJ2-1	TRBV29-1	NA	few	CSVHGFTGSRVVEGYNEQFF	TGCAGCGTGCATGGCTTTACAGGGTCTCGGGTGGTTGAAGGTTACAATGAGCAGTTCTTC
TRBJ1-5	TRBV28	NA	NA	CASSVPRRVYSNQPQHF	TGTGCCAGCTCTGTACCGCGCAGGGTTTATAGCAATCAGCCCCAGCATTTT
TRBJ1-4	TRBV27	TRBD1	NA	CASSPPGQGSEKLFF	TGTGCCAGCAGCCCTCCGGGACAGGGGTCTGAAAAACTGTTTTTT
TRBJ2-2	TRBV9	NA	NA	CASSVDGYTGELIF	TGTGCCAGCAGCGTAGACGGGTACACCGGGGAGCTGATTTTT
TRBJ2-1	TRBV28	TRBD2	NA	CASSLNVASGGATYNEQFF	TGTGCCAGCAGTTTAAACGTGGCTAGCGGGGGGGCGACCTACAATGAGCAGTTCTTC
TRBJ2-1	TRBV11-2	TRBD2	large	CASSHPGLASYNEQFF	TGTGCCAGCAGTCACCCGGGACTAGCGTCCTACAATGAGCAGTTCTTC
TRBJ2-7	TRBV27	NA	few	CASSYAGPPSSYEQYF	TGTGCCAGCAGTTATGCAGGGCCACCGAGCTCCTACGAGCAGTACTTC
TRBJ2-7	TRBV5-4	NA	NA	CASSLWGSSYEQYF	TGTGCCAGCAGCTTGTGGGGCAGCTCCTACGAGCAGTACTTC
TRBJ2-3	TRBV28	TRBD2	NA	CASRRLAGGADTQYF	TGTGCCAGCAGGCGACTAGCGGGGGGAGCAGATACGCAGTATTTT
TRBJ2-5	TRBV7-2	TRBD1	NA	CASSLVLGTGGPQAYGQYF	TGTGCCAGCAGCTTAGTTTTGGGGACAGGGGGCCCCCAGGCCTACGGGCAGTACTTC
TRBJ1-1	TRBV11-2	NA	few	CASSLGLATEAFF	TGTGCCAGCAGCTTAGGGCTCGCGACTGAAGCTTTCTTT
TRBJ1-1	TRBV6-2/TRBV6-3	NA	NA	CASSPLGGNTEAFF	TGTGCCAGCAGTCCCCTGGGGGGGAACACTGAAGCTTTCTTT
TRBJ1-1	TRBV6-5	NA	few	CASSYRDITEAFF	TGTGCCAGCAGTTACCGGGACATCACTGAAGCTTTCTTT
TRBJ2-3	TRBV6-2/TRBV6-3	NA	once	CASSYGGATDTQYF	TGTGCCAGCAGTTACGGGGGGGCCACAGATACGCAGTATTTT
TRBJ1-2	TRBV9	NA	NA	CASSVAPKGSNGYTF	TGTGCCAGCAGCGTAGCCCCTAAGGGAAGTAATGGCTACACCTTC
TRBJ2-1	TRBV24-1	NA	NA	CATSDAPGDYNEQFF	TGTGCCACCAGTGATGCCCCGGGTGATTACAATGAGCAGTTCTTC
TRBJ2-3	TRBV29-1	NA	once	CSVDRGGTDTQYF	TGCAGCGTTGACAGGGGAGGTACAGATACGCAGTATTTT
TRBJ1-5	TRBV27	NA	NA	CASSLLGGDNSNQPQHF	TGTGCCAGCAGTTTATTGGGAGGAGATAATAGCAATCAGCCCCAGCATTTT
TRBJ1-2	TRBV4-1	TRBD1	NA	CASSQDQGTGGASGYTF	TGCGCCAGCAGCCAAGACCAAGGGACAGGGGGCGCTAGTGGCTACACCTTC
TRBJ2-4	TRBV7-2	NA	NA	CASSPFYLGWRPVSF	TGTGCCAGCAGTCCCTTCTACCTAGGGTGGCGTCCTGTGTCCTTC
TRBJ2-2	TRBV9	NA	NA	CASSVSGHGELFF	TGTGCCAGCAGCGTATCAGGGCACGGGGAGCTGTTTTTT